This T cell receptor (gamma chain) was sequenced in a study of gamma-delta chains in newborns, infants, children. Study details: Microbial exposure reportedly drives polyclonal innate γδ T cell expansion after birth.

This clone was counted once. V lost 0 bases to trimming and J lost 5 bases; unmatched junction nucleotides: 7. Germline V CDR1 and CDR2: VTNTFY, YDVSTARD (reference sequence). The CDR3 runs 14 residues. TCRdb called clones from the reads again using CATT. The sample contains fewer than 950 gamma-chain clones, about 56% of which appear only once. This clonotype was obtained from a child who was a newborn, infant or young child, either healthy, febrile or measles-vaccinated (not recorded which). This chain connects TRGV3 to TRGJ1 or TRGJ2. Here the J gene came from matching the DNA to germline, since TCRdb omits it. The sequenced sample consisted of blood. The chain's CDR3 is CATWDRPMDYKKLF. The CDR3 DNA sequence: TGTGCCACCTGGGACAGGCCAATGGATTATAAGAAACTCTTT.